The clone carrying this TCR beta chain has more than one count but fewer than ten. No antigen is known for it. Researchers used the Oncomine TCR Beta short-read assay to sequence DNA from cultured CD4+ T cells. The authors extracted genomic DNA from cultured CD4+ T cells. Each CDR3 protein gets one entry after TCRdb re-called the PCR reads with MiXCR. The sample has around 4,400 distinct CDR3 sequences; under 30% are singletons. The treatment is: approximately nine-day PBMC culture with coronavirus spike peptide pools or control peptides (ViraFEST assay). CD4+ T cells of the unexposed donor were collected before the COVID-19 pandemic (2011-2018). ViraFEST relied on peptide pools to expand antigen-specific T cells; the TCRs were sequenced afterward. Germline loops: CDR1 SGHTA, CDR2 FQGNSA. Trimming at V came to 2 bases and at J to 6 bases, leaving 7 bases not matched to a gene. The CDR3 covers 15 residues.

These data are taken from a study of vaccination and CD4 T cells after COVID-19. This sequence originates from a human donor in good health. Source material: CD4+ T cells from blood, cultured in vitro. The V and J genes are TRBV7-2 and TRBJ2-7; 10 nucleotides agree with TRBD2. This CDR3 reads CASSLMSSGGLEQYF. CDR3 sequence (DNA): TGTGCCAGCAGCTTAATGTCTAGCGGGGGTCTCGAGCAGTACTTC.